The sequence of this TCR beta chain was determined in a study of blood T cells in healthy people across ages. With a J-beta primer mix and a sample-barcoded 5' primer, a second PCR ran about 6 to 11 cycles. TCRdb reanalysed the 5' RACE reads using MiXCR and keeps one entry per CDR3 protein. The data show over 450,000 distinct CDR3 sequences, about 24% seen once. Every participating donor contributed about 10 milliliters of peripheral blood through a draw. The CDR3 has 17 amino acids. CDR1 and CDR2 from the germline V gene are MNHEY and SVGAGI. Trimming took 0 bases from V and 5 from J; bases not matched to a gene: 9. The same data also went into a second study, on T cells of mothers and their children. That report notes: Donation was provided by three healthy Caucasian mothers along with their six children. Mothers yielded over 9.5 million CDR3 reads, children some 2.9 million each. Pairs that are related and pairs that are unrelated have TCR recombination output shaped similarly by thymic selection.

The chain recombines TRBV6-5 with TRBJ2-1, with 8 bases matching TRBD1. This sequence originates from a boy aged 5 to 17 in good health. Input material: blood. This chain's CDR3 is CASSYSRQGARNNEQFF. DNA of the CDR3: TGTGCCAGCAGTTACTCTCGTCAGGGGGCGCGCAACAATGAGCAGTTCTTC.